The next 23 T cell receptor beta chains were all read from a single sample in a study of ipilimumab plus nivolumab after autologous stem cell transplantation. This table comes from immunoSEQ multiplex PCR, and its TCRdb copy is limited to in-frame clones, with some not included. This table has about 16,000 clones, 65% to 75% appearing once. Sequenced here: PBMCs, sampled in a trial of ipilimumab plus nivolumab as post-transplant consolidation. The receptors were sampled from a male donor with diffuse large B-cell lymphoma.

This clone was picked up a small number of times. This chain uses TRBV6-1 with TRBJ1-3; 7 bases line up with TRBD1. Germline CDR1 MNHNS, CDR2 SASEGT. This CDR3 is built from 13 residues. J lost 6 bases, V lost 8 bases, and 7 bases had no gene match. CDR3 sequence reads: CASLYDRENTIYF. CDR3 sequence (DNA): TGTGCCAGCTTATATGACAGGGAAAACACCATATATTTT.

The rearrangement uses TRBV7-9 and TRBJ2-7, with a weak D call TRBD2 (5 bases). The CDR3 is made up of 12 amino acids. V lost 7 bases and J 3 bases, leaving 10 bases between the germline ends. Germline CDR1 SEHNR, CDR2 FQNEAQ (reference sequence). CDR3 DNA: TGTGCCAGCAATAAGGAGGACTACGAGCAGTACTTC. Translation gives CASNKEDYEQYF.

This clone was observed a handful of times. The chain employs TRBV2 and TRBJ2-3, with D possibly matching TRBD1 (5 bases). V gave up 7 bases and J gave up 4 bases, with 18 bases separating them. The CDR3 consists of 15 residues. CDR1 is SNHLY, CDR2 FYNNEI, per germline. The DNA of the CDR3 is TGTGCCAGCACCTCTGGGGCAAAAGGCCCAGATACGCAGTATTTT. Residues: CASTSGAKGPDTQYF.

Notes on this clone: Other DNA sequences in the sample encode the same CDR3. The rearrangement uses TRBV27 and TRBJ2-5, with 9 bases fitting TRBD2. This CDR3 region has 15 residues. Germline trimming cut 2 bases from V and 4 bases from J; bases unmatched to any gene: 5. Germline CDR1 and CDR2: MNHEY and SMNVEV (reference sequence). The CDR3 DNA follows: TGTGCCAGCAGTTTAGCGGGAGGGCTACTAGAGACCCAGTACTTC. This encodes CASSLAGGLLETQYF.

Here the CDR3 DNA reads TGTGCCAGCAGTGCCCCGGGGTTCGAGCAGTACTTC. This gives the protein CASSAPGFEQYF. V is TRBV6-5 and J is TRBJ2-7, with a tentative D call TRBD2 (5 bases). Germline assignment: CDR1 MNHEY and CDR2 SVGAGI. Trimming shortened V by 5 bases and J by 6 bases, and 11 bases separated the two germline ends. The CDR3 contains 12 residues.

The rearrangement uses TRBV5-4 and TRBJ2-1; maybe TRBD2 (5 bases). Trimming cost V 5 bases and J 0 bases, with 12 bases left between them. Germline CDR1 reads SGHNT; CDR2 reads YYREEE (reference sequence). The CDR3 contains 15 residues. The CDR3 DNA reads TGTGCCAGCAGGAGCGGCTCGAGCTCCTACAATGAGCAGTTCTTC. It specifies CASRSGSSSYNEQFF.

V and J are TRBV27 and TRBJ2-4, with D perhaps TRBD2 (6 bases). V gave up 8 bases and J gave up 6 bases, with 17 bases separating them. CDR3 length: 14 amino acids. The germline CDR1 and CDR2 sequences are MNHEY and SMNVEV (reference sequence). CDR3 in amino acids: CASAVGGVGNIQYF. In DNA form, the CDR3 reads TGTGCCAGCGCCGTCGGGGGTGTGGGAAACATTCAGTACTTC.

The CDR3 coding sequence is TGCGCCAGCAGCTTGGCCGCGACAGCGAACACCGGGGAGCTGTTTTTT. This sequence encodes CASSLAATANTGELFF. The chain carries TRBV5-1 and TRBJ2-2, with TRBD1 as a possible D gene (5 bases). CDR3 length: 16 amino acids. The V end was cut by 0 bases, the J end by 0 bases, with 9 bases between. Per the germline V gene, CDR1 is SGHRS and CDR2 is YFSETQ.

The rearrangement uses TRBV6-1 and TRBJ2-3; 14 bases line up with TRBD2. The germline gives CDR1 MNHNS, CDR2 SASEGT. V was pared by 7 bases and J by 6 bases, with 6 bases of the junction left unmatched. The CDR3 loop spans 15 amino acids. CDR3 nucleotide sequence: TGTGCCAGCAATCCTAGACTAGCGGGAGGGGATACGCAGTATTTT. This codes for CASNPRLAGGDTQYF.

J is TRBJ1-1 and V is TRBV11-2; the D is unclear. The V gene lost 0 bases and the J gene lost 1 base, with 6 bases spanning the gap. The CDR3 is 14 residues long. The germline V gene has CDR1 SGHAT and CDR2 FQNNGV. CDR3 sequence (DNA): TGTGCCAGCAGCTTAGATCCCTGGAACACTGAAGCTTTCTTT. It is translated as CASSLDPWNTEAFF.

This chain connects TRBV6-1 to TRBJ2-7; D remains ambiguous. V lost 2 bases and J lost 2, with 13 bases in between. This CDR3 is 15 amino acids long. Germline CDR1 is MNHNS and CDR2 is SASEGT. The CDR3 coding sequence is TGTGCCAGCAGTGAAAAAGGCAATCCCACCTACGAGCAGTACTTC. Translating gives CASSEKGNPTYEQYF.

The rearrangement joins TRBV7-8 to TRBJ2-6; no clear D. The germline V and J ends were trimmed by 0 bases and 4 bases, with 13 bases remaining between them. CDR3 length: 17 amino acids. The germline V gene encodes CDR1 SGHVS and CDR2 FQNEAQ. CDR3 region: CASSLAVSTLGANVLTF. CDR3 in DNA: TGTGCCAGCAGCTTAGCGGTCTCGACACTCGGGGCCAACGTCCTGACTTTC.

The V and J genes are TRBV9 and TRBJ1-2, with TRBD1 matching 9 bases. This CDR3 is built from 15 residues. CDR1 is SGDLS, CDR2 YYNGEE, per germline. J was trimmed by 3 bases and V by 4 bases; bases with no gene match: 7. DNA of the CDR3: TGTGCCAGCAGCACCGGACAGGGGAGGCACTATGGCTACACCTTC. Translation gives CASSTGQGRHYGYTF.

By sample fraction, this clone is medium-sized. The chain links TRBV30 to TRBJ1-2; D remains ambiguous. Germline loops: CDR1 GTSNPN, CDR2 SVGIG (reference sequence). The CDR3 extends over 16 amino acids. Trimming took 0 bases from V and 6 from J, leaving 20 bases between them. In DNA form, the CDR3 reads TGTGCCTGGAGTGTACCGGGGAGGGTAATCGTCGATGGCTACACCTTC. Amino acid sequence: CAWSVPGRVIVDGYTF.

This clone was observed a handful of times. V usage is TRBV4-2 and J usage is TRBJ1-5; unclear D gene. CDR3 length equals 14 residues. CDR1 and CDR2 from the germline V gene are LGHNA and YNFKEQ. V gave up 0 bases and J gave up 7 bases, with 10 bases separating them. The CDR3 DNA reads TGTGCCAGCAGCCAAGATCAGGCCATCCAGCCCCAGCATTTT. Translating gives CASSQDQAIQPQHF.

The genes are TRBV7-9 and TRBJ1-2; D gene unclear. CDR3 length: 13 residues. Trimming took 1 base from V and 9 from J, leaving 12 bases between them. Germline lookup yields CDR1 SEHNR and CDR2 FQNEAQ (reference sequence). The CDR3 is CASSLVSGFSYTF. CDR3 nucleotide sequence: TGTGCCAGCAGCTTAGTGTCGGGCTTTAGCTACACCTTC.

This clone is termed medium-sized. The gene calls are TRBV27 and TRBJ2-7; possibly TRBD2 for D (6 bases). This CDR3 has 15 residues. The V and J ends lost 5 bases and 2 bases respectively, with 16 bases between them. Germline V CDR1 and CDR2: MNHEY, SMNVEV (reference sequence). CDR3 bases: TGTGCCAGCAGTCGCGGAGGGGACGGGACCTACGAGCAGTACTTC. It is translated as CASSRGGDGTYEQYF.

The chain combines TRBV28 with TRBJ1-1; D is perhaps TRBD1 (5 bases). This CDR3 has 13 residues. V gave up 7 bases and J gave up 5 bases, with 14 bases separating them. Germline values: CDR1 MDHEN, CDR2 SYDVKM. The CDR3 coding sequence is TGTGCCAGCAACCATGGGGGTGGTACTGAAGCTTTCTTT. Protein sequence: CASNHGGGTEAFF.

The chain recombines TRBV9 with TRBJ2-1, with TRBD2 as a possible D gene (6 bases). V dropped 4 bases and J dropped 7 bases, with 18 bases sitting between them. Germline V gene lookup returns CDR1 SGDLS and CDR2 YYNGEE. The CDR3 is 15 amino acids. In DNA form, the CDR3 reads TGTGCCAGCAGCATTGGGAGGAGCTGGGGGAATGAGCAGTTCTTC. Translation gives CASSIGRSWGNEQFF.

The chain uses TRBV6-1 and TRBJ1-2; 7 bases align to TRBD1. Trimming took 10 bases from V and 2 from J; bases not matched to a gene: 4. Germline V CDR1 and CDR2: MNHNS, SASEGT. This CDR3 comprises 12 residues. In DNA form, the CDR3 reads TGTGCCATCACGACAGGGAACTATGGCTACACCTTC. This codes for CAITTGNYGYTF.

The rearrangement uses TRBV28 and TRBJ2-3, with 8 bases fitting TRBD2. V lost 4 bases, J lost 3 bases, and 9 bases stayed unmatched. Germline CDR1 and CDR2: MDHEN and SYDVKM. There are 16 residues in the CDR3. CDR3 residues: CASSSDAGGGTDTQYF. CDR3 nucleotides: TGTGCCAGCAGTTCGGATGCGGGAGGAGGGACAGATACGCAGTATTTT.

V and J are TRBV11-2 and TRBJ2-1, with TRBD2 identical over 9 bases. The CDR3 has 16 residues. Germline V gene sequence: CDR1 SGHAT, CDR2 FQNNGV. The V gene end was trimmed by 3 bases and the J gene end by 7 bases; junction bases not matched to a gene: 10. The CDR3 bases are TGTGCCAGCAGCTTCTTAGCGGGAGCGAGTAAGAATGAGCAGTTCTTC. This codes for CASSFLAGASKNEQFF. Full variable domain (missing parts from reference TRBV11-2 and TRBJ2-1): EAGVAQSPRYKIIEKRQSVAFWCNPISGHATLYWYQQILGQGPKLLIQFQNNGVVDDSQLPKDRFSAERLKGVDSTLKIQPAKLEDSAVYLCASSFLAGASKNEQFFGPGTRLTVL.

CDR3 residues: CASSLRRRSGIRDEQYF. DNA of the CDR3: TGCGCCAGCAGCTTACGACGTAGGTCCGGGATTCGTGACGAGCAGTACTTC. The gene calls are TRBV5-1 and TRBJ2-7; D possibly corresponds to TRBD2 (5 bases). The ends were cut back, 2 bases at V and 5 bases at J, with 23 bases in the middle. Germline V gene sequence: CDR1 SGHRS, CDR2 YFSETQ. The CDR3 is 17 amino acids.